The 17 T cell receptor beta chains below come from one sample, sequenced in a study of control samples from healthy donors and cancer patients. Assay used: immunoSEQ multiplex PCR; TCRdb lists only in-frame clones, some missing. The sample includes approximately 69,000 clones, approximately 89% of them seen just once. The source material was PBMCs. These receptors were obtained from a man aged 60 to 69 with colorectal cancer.

This chain uses TRBV25-1 with TRBJ1-6, with a possible D match to TRBD1 (5 bases). Trimming cost V 1 base and J 8 bases, with 9 bases left between them. Germline V gene lookup returns CDR1 MGHDK and CDR2 SYGVNS. The CDR3 consists of 14 residues. The CDR3 protein is CASSELWGDSPLHF. CDR3 nucleotide sequence: TGTGCCAGCAGTGAATTGTGGGGGGATTCACCCCTCCACTTT.

The chain has TRBV9 and TRBJ1-1, with TRBD1 identical over 9 bases. J was trimmed by 6 bases and V by 2 bases; bases with no gene match: 5. In germline, CDR1 is SGDLS, CDR2 YYNGEE. This CDR3 region has 14 residues. The CDR3 loop is CASSVGTGTSEAFF. CDR3 DNA sequence: TGTGCCAGCAGCGTTGGGACAGGGACGTCTGAAGCTTTCTTT.

V usage is TRBV30 and J usage is TRBJ1-5, with unresolved D. V was shortened by 0 bases and J by 5 bases, with 5 bases between the two germline ends. Germline V lookup: CDR1 GTSNPN, CDR2 SVGIG (reference sequence). The CDR3 is 12 residues long. DNA for the CDR3: TGTGCCTGGAGTGTGGGAGATCAGCCCCAGCATTTT. Translation: CAWSVGDQPQHF.

The V and J genes are TRBV28 and TRBJ2-7; the D gene is possibly TRBD1 (5 bases). Trimming shortened V by 6 bases and J by 3 bases, and 12 bases separated the two germline ends. The CDR3 has 13 amino acids. The germline gives CDR1 MDHEN, CDR2 SYDVKM. The CDR3 DNA sequence: TGTGCCAGCAGCACAGGACCCCTCTACGAGCAGTACTTC. Amino acid sequence: CASSTGPLYEQYF.

Details on this clone: The sample holds other DNA sequences that translate to the same CDR3. V usage is TRBV9 and J usage is TRBJ2-1; 8 bases are shared with TRBD2. Germline CDR1 reads SGDLS; CDR2 reads YYNGEE. This CDR3 spans 16 amino acids. V lost 0 bases and J lost 1; bases outside the gene matches: 3. This CDR3 is CASSVGGGGSYNEQFF. For the CDR3, the DNA is TGTGCCAGCAGCGTAGGTGGCGGGGGGTCCTACAATGAGCAGTTCTTC.

The rearrangement joins TRBV7-6 to TRBJ2-1; tentative D call: TRBD2 (6 bases). The V gene's germline CDR1 is SGHVS and CDR2 FNYEAQ. Deletions cut 5 bases from V and 8 bases from J, with 22 bases between. The length of the CDR3 is 16 residues. CDR3 DNA: TGTGCCAGCAGCCTCTCCGGGACCCCGGGGGTGGATGAGCAGTTCTTC. This gives the protein CASSLSGTPGVDEQFF.

The V gene is TRBV4-2, the J gene TRBJ2-7; the match to TRBD2 covers 10 bases. Germline CDR1 LGHNA, CDR2 YNFKEQ. With V trimmed by 1 base and J by 2 bases, 2 bases remained unmatched. The CDR3 has 15 amino acids. This chain's CDR3 is CASSQGSGGPYEQYF. The CDR3 DNA is TGTGCCAGCAGCCAAGGTAGCGGGGGGCCCTACGAGCAGTACTTC.

V gene TRBV18 combines with J gene TRBJ2-7, with 10 positions matching TRBD2. This CDR3 has 18 residues. J lost 0 bases, V lost 0 bases, and 8 bases had no gene match. From germline, CDR1 is KGHSH and CDR2 LQKENI. The CDR3 is CASSPPSGGAPRSYEQYF. In DNA, the CDR3 is TGTGCCAGCTCACCACCCAGCGGGGGGGCCCCCCGCTCCTACGAGCAGTACTTC.

This clone was seen just once. The chain carries TRBV27 and TRBJ1-2; TRBD1 agrees at 7 bases. CDR1 and CDR2 (germline): MNHEY, SMNVEV (reference sequence). V shed 7 bases, J shed 8 bases, and the junction held 10 bases outside the gene matches. This CDR3 contains 13 residues. Here the CDR3 reads CASTEKGARGYTF. Here the CDR3 DNA reads TGTGCCAGCACCGAAAAGGGGGCGCGAGGCTACACCTTC.

The chain employs TRBV7-2 and TRBJ2-7; TRBD1 matches at 7 bases. This CDR3 has 15 amino acids. CDR1 is SGHTA, CDR2 FQGNSA, per germline. Trimming cost V 4 bases and J 0 bases; bases outside gene matches: 6. CDR3 protein: CASSSDRVSSYEQYF. CDR3 coding DNA: TGTGCCAGCAGCTCCGACAGGGTGAGCTCCTACGAGCAGTACTTC.

This chain links TRBV28 with TRBJ1-5; TRBD1 aligns across 9 bases. Germline loops: CDR1 MDHEN, CDR2 SYDVKM. This CDR3 contains 17 residues. The V and J ends lost 6 bases and 1 base, in that order; junction bases with no gene match: 10. CDR3 region: CASSNPGQGLSNQPQHF. The CDR3 nucleotides are TGTGCCAGCAGCAATCCGGGACAGGGACTCAGCAATCAGCCCCAGCATTTT.

The chain links TRBV11-3 to TRBJ2-3; 12 bases agree with TRBD2. V gave up 5 bases and J gave up 2 bases; unmatched junction bases: 8. The CDR3 length is 17 residues. Germline assignment: CDR1 SGHNT and CDR2 YENEEA. The CDR3 loop reads CASSLLTSGGLTDTQYF. DNA for the CDR3: TGTGCCAGCAGCCTATTGACTAGCGGGGGACTCACAGATACGCAGTATTTT.

V usage is TRBV19 and J usage is TRBJ1-1; tentative D call: TRBD1 (6 bases). V lost 8 bases to trimming and J lost 3 bases, with 16 bases between them. The CDR3 extends over 14 amino acids. Per the germline V gene, CDR1 is LNHDA and CDR2 is SQIVND (reference sequence). For the CDR3, the DNA is TGTGCCAGTCAGCGGGGGCGGGGGCACACTGAAGCTTTCTTT. Its protein product is CASQRGRGHTEAFF.

The rearrangement uses TRBV6-2 or TRBV6-3 and TRBJ1-5; 11 bases agree with TRBD1. The CDR3 loop spans 15 amino acids. In germline, CDR1 is MNHEY, CDR2 SVGEGT. V gave up 4 bases and J gave up 3 bases; unmatched junction bases: 2. CDR3 sequence: CASSWTGGVNQPQHF. Here the CDR3 DNA reads TGTGCCAGCAGTTGGACAGGGGGCGTCAATCAGCCCCAGCATTTT.

The CDR3 loop is CASSLMATGELFF. The CDR3, as DNA: TGCGCCAGCAGCTTGATGGCGACCGGGGAGCTGTTTTTT. The genes are TRBV5-1 and TRBJ2-2; no firm D call. The CDR3 is 13 amino acids. The V end was cut by 1 base, the J end by 5 bases, with 6 bases between. Germline lookup yields CDR1 SGHRS and CDR2 YFSETQ.

The chain has TRBV13 and TRBJ2-2, with D possibly being TRBD1 (6 bases). Germline-derived CDR1 and CDR2 are PRHDT and FYEKMQ (reference sequence). This CDR3 is 14 amino acids long. With 4 bases removed from V and 1 base from J, the gap between germline ends came to 7 bases. The CDR3 protein is CASSWGQNTGELFF. The CDR3 bases are TGTGCCAGCAGCTGGGGACAGAACACCGGGGAGCTGTTTTTT.

V is TRBV4-3 and J is TRBJ1-4; tentatively, D is TRBD1 (5 bases). The V gene lost 0 bases and the J gene lost 6 bases, with 11 bases spanning the gap. This CDR3 is built from 15 residues. Germline CDR1 and CDR2: LGHNA and YSLEER. The CDR3 here is CASSQDRAGDEKLFF. The CDR3 bases are TGCGCCAGCAGCCAAGACAGGGCCGGTGATGAAAAACTGTTTTTT.